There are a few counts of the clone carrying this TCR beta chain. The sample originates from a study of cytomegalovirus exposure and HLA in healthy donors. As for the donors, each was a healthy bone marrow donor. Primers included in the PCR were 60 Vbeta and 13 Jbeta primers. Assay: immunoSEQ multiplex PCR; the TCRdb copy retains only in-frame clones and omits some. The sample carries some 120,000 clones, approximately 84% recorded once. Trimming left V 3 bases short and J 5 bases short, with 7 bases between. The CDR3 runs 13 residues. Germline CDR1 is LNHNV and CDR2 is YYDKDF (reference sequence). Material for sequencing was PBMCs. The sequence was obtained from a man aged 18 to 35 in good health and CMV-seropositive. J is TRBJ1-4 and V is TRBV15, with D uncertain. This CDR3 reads CATSRGGNEKLFF. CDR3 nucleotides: TGTGCCACCAGCAGGGGAGGAAATGAAAAACTGTTTTTT.